These 5 T cell receptor beta chains share one sample of origin, sequenced in a study of cytomegalovirus exposure and HLA in healthy donors. The study ran its PCR with 60 Vbeta and 13 Jbeta primers. TCRdb keeps only in-frame clones here, not all; method: immunoSEQ multiplex PCR. In the table there are approximately 77,000 clones, around 84% of which are singletons. Material for sequencing was PBMCs. The receptor set was obtained from a man aged 40-49 years in good health and CMV-seronegative.

The chain uses TRBV9 and TRBJ2-1; D gene ambiguous. CDR1 and CDR2 (germline): SGDLS, YYNGEE. V lost 0 bases and J 5 bases, leaving 12 bases between the germline ends. The CDR3 runs to 15 residues. The CDR3 is CASSVGSFSHNEQFF. The CDR3 DNA follows: TGTGCCAGCAGCGTAGGGAGCTTCTCGCACAATGAGCAGTTCTTC. Full variable domain (remainder filled in from reference TRBV9 and TRBJ2-1): DSGVTQTPKHLITATGQRVTLRCSPRSGDLSVYWYQQSLDQGLQFLIQYYNGEERAKGNILERFSAQQFPDLHSELNLSSLELGDSALYFCASSVGSFSHNEQFFGPGTRLTVL.

The chain uses TRBV30 and TRBJ2-3; the D gene is possibly TRBD2 (7 bases). This CDR3 contains 19 residues. The germline gives CDR1 GTSNPN, CDR2 SVGIG (reference sequence). The V gene lost 5 bases and the J gene lost 0 bases, with 27 bases spanning the gap. In DNA form, the CDR3 reads TGTGCCTGGGGGGGACACGGGGGCGGGCTAGCGGTTAGCACAGATACGCAGTATTTT. This translates into CAWGGHGGGLAVSTDTQYF.

The chain uses TRBV28 and TRBJ1-2; D not resolved. This CDR3 spans 13 amino acids. Germline lookup yields CDR1 MDHEN and CDR2 SYDVKM. The germline V and J ends were trimmed by 6 bases and 7 bases, with 15 bases remaining between them. The CDR3 DNA sequence: TGTGCCAGCAGCCCTGGCGGGGTGGTTGGCTACACCTTC. Protein: CASSPGGVVGYTF.

This sequence joins TRBV10-3 and TRBJ2-7; the match to TRBD2 covers 9 bases. Germline V CDR1 and CDR2: ENHRY, SYGVKD. The CDR3 is 14 residues long. Trimming cost V 8 bases and J 3 bases; bases outside gene matches: 8. The chain's CDR3 is CAISGSGSSYEQYF. The CDR3 DNA follows: TGTGCCATCTCCGGTAGCGGGAGTAGCTACGAGCAGTACTTC.

This chain links TRBV7-9 with TRBJ1-5, with 8 bases lining up with TRBD1. CDR1 and CDR2 (germline): SEHNR, FQNEAQ (reference sequence). CDR3 length equals 15 residues. V was pared by 2 bases and J by 4 bases, with 4 bases of the junction left unmatched. This CDR3 reads CASSLSGQANQPQHF. The DNA of the CDR3 is TGTGCCAGCAGCTTATCGGGACAGGCAAATCAGCCCCAGCATTTT.